This record covers a single T cell receptor beta chain. What antigen it recognizes has not been identified. Base quality data are lacking; no much larger clone is found one base away. This sample is part of a study of cytotoxic CD8 clonotypes in ibrutinib-treated CLL (dated by TCRdb to about 2021). In terms of the full investigation: The cohort was composed of about a dozen relapsed/refractory and 15 treatment-naive patients; IGHV unmutated status was identified in some 17 patients. Responses were partial in roughly 24 patients and complete in 2; after median about 68 months follow-up, about 15 stayed in remission and 12 progressed. Samples at response were collected after a median of 12 months of treatment, with a range of roughly 6 to 40 months. On average, each sample yielded hundreds of thousands of productive templates and about 100,000 productive rearrangements. Of the approximately 91 people in the trial, roughly 27 had longitudinal samples available. Cryopreserved peripheral blood mononuclear cells were obtained prior to treatment, at the time of response, and at either disease progression or sustained remission. Patients were still on ibrutinib when every remission and progressive disease sample was collected.

The label giving this sample's time point can be read as: about a year on ibrutinib. About 2 micrograms of genomic DNA were extracted from cryopreserved PBMCs for TCR beta library preparation. High-throughput TCR beta sequencing was performed on longitudinal blood samples from CLL patients receiving ibrutinib monotherapy. The patients took part in an open-label, single-center phase 2 trial of ibrutinib monotherapy. Counted from cysteine to phenylalanine, this CDR3 has 14 amino acids. CDR3 DNA only is kept here, 42 bases in frame from base 1. At the junction V is shortened by 4 bases and J by 0 bases, with 8 bases in between. CDR1 and CDR2, looked up from the germline V gene, are SGHDT and YYEEEE. What the study reported, not specific to this receptor: An increase in clonality was observed at ibrutinib response, with clonality remaining stable during sustained remission and falling back toward baseline at progression. Baseline clonality was found to be higher than that of age-matched healthy donors and was strongly correlated with circulating CD8+ T-cell counts. Sampling times were not matched between patients in sustained remission and patients whose disease was progressing, and lymph node repertoires were not examined. Public clonotypes were rare and either shrank or stayed stable during treatment, and the rise in clonality at ibrutinib response reflected expansion of private clonotypes.

On a MiSeq, deep resolution sequencing aimed for a depth between 1 in 1 million and 1 in 200,000 T cells, with each clonotype covered 10x on average. The immunoSEQ hsTCRB Kit was used to generate TCR beta libraries. From the authors' description of their analysis: Data were analyzed with ImmunoSEQ Data Assistant and ImmunoSEQ Analyzer, with V, D and J genes assigned per IMGT definitions. Clonality, which ranges from 0 to 1, was calculated as one minus the normalized Shannon entropy of productive rearrangement frequencies. Public clonotype analysis was restricted to overrepresented clonotypes comprising at least 0.05% of each patient's repertoire. Thirteen age-matched healthy donor repertoires from immuneACCESS were used as controls for clonality. TCRdb took over this immuneACCESS table, retaining in-frame rearrangements with V and J assigned. Such tables are incomplete; in checked studies, under half of the missing clones stem from an unresolved V gene, and the remainder is unexplained. V, J and clone size are those of that table, while D and trimming were read from the DNA. The sample includes 120,000 to 150,000 clones, with roughly 80% observed a single time. Of the sample, around a quarter falls within the top ten clones.

The sequence joins TRBV5-6 to TRBJ1-3; possibly the D gene is TRBD1, per 6 matching bases. The sequence was obtained from a human donor with chronic lymphocytic leukemia. This sample comprised PBMCs, obtained after 12 months of ibrutinib treatment. CDR3 reads: CASSGQYSGNTIYF. The bases read TGTGCCAGCAGCGGACAGTACTCTGGAAACACCATATATTTT.